The 21 T cell receptor beta chains below were found in one sample sequenced in a study of blood T cell repertoires in COVID-19. Sequencing was performed with immunoSEQ multiplex PCR; in TCRdb, only in-frame clones are kept and a portion is missing. The sample comprises roughly 100,000 clones, about four fifths of which are singletons, and approximately 26% rests with the top ten. The sequencing input was peripheral blood. The receptors derive from a man aged 60-69 years with acute or convalescent COVID-19.

This sequence joins TRBV5-4 and TRBJ2-1, with TRBD1 matching 7 bases. V was pared by 3 bases and J by 6 bases, with 6 bases of the junction left unmatched. There are 14 residues in the CDR3. Germline CDR1 is SGHNT and CDR2 is YYREEE (reference sequence). In DNA form, the CDR3 reads TGTGCCAGCAGCTCTAGACAGGGTACCAATGAGCAGTTCTTC. Translating it yields CASSSRQGTNEQFF.

The V gene is TRBV18, the J gene TRBJ2-2, with TRBD1 matching 7 bases. The germline gives CDR1 KGHSH, CDR2 LQKENI. CDR3 size: 16 residues. V gave up 2 bases and J gave up 6 bases; unmatched junction bases: 9. CDR3 sequence (DNA): TGTGCCAGCTCACCATTTGCGACAGGGCTGGCCGGGGAGCTGTTTTTT. It is translated as CASSPFATGLAGELFF.

The chain uses TRBV5-1 and TRBJ1-2, with D possibly matching TRBD1 (6 bases). The CDR3 runs 14 residues. Between the trimmed V and J ends, which lost 4 bases and 6 bases, there was a span of 16 bases. Germline V gene lookup returns CDR1 SGHRS and CDR2 YFSETQ. The CDR3 nucleotides read TGCGCCAGCAGCGTCCACTCAGGGGATAATGGCTACACCTTC. Its translation: CASSVHSGDNGYTF. The full variable domain, with the rest looked up from reference TRBV5-1 and TRBJ1-2, is KAGVTQTPRYLIKTRGQQVTLSCSPISGHRSVSWYQQTPGQGLQFLFEYFSETQRNKGNFPGRFSGRQFSNSRSEMNVSTLELGDSALYLCASSVHSGDNGYTFGSGTRLTVV.

The chain employs TRBV19 and TRBJ1-1; TRBD1 matches at 7 bases. The V segment lost 4 bases and the J segment 0 bases; nucleotides outside the gene matches: 8. The CDR3 loop spans 16 amino acids. Germline values: CDR1 LNHDA, CDR2 SQIVND (reference sequence). The CDR3 nucleotides are TGTGCCAGTAGTACCTCACGGACAGGTATGAACACTGAAGCTTTCTTT. This gives the protein CASSTSRTGMNTEAFF.

The gene calls are TRBV5-6 and TRBJ2-1; 10 bases line up with TRBD2. The CDR3 extends over 16 amino acids. Unmatched junction bases numbered 4, after V lost 0 bases and J lost 4 bases. Germline V lookup: CDR1 SGHDT, CDR2 YYEEEE. In DNA form, the CDR3 reads TGTGCCAGCAGCTTGGACCTAGCGGGAGCTTACAATGAGCAGTTCTTC. Encoded protein: CASSLDLAGAYNEQFF.

The table lists this clone with a few counts. The V call is TRBV19, the J call TRBJ1-4; 9 nucleotides match TRBD1. Germline trimming cut 3 bases from V and 7 bases from J; bases unmatched to any gene: 9. Looked up from germline, CDR1 is LNHDA and CDR2 is SQIVND (reference sequence). This CDR3 is built from 16 residues. CDR3 sequence (DNA): TGTGCCAGTAGTATGTTTGGACAGGGGAGTGGTGAAAAACTGTTTTTT. This codes for CASSMFGQGSGEKLFF. The entire variable domain, with the rest obtained from reference TRBV19 and TRBJ1-4, is as follows: DGGITQSPKYLFRKEGQNVTLSCEQNLNHDAMYWYRQDPGQGLRLIYYSQIVNDFQKGDIAEGYSVSREKKESFPLTVTSAQKNPTAFYLCASSMFGQGSGEKLFFGSGTQLSVL.

J is TRBJ1-5 and V is TRBV28; weak D call: TRBD1 (6 bases). Trimming left V 6 bases short and J 5 bases short, with 14 bases between. The CDR3 has 14 residues. CDR1 MDHEN and CDR2 SYDVKM come from the germline V gene. The CDR3 DNA is TGTGCCAGCAGCTCAGGACAGAGAGATCAGCCCCAGCATTTT. Translating gives CASSSGQRDQPQHF.

This chain links TRBV2 with TRBJ1-5, with TRBD1 matching over 8 bases. Germline CDR1 SNHLY, CDR2 FYNNEI. This CDR3 is 13 amino acids long. V trimming: 6 bases; J trimming: 6 bases; junction bases outside the gene matches: 4. In nucleotides, the CDR3 is TGTGCCAGCAGCGAGACAGGGGCTCAGCCCCAGCATTTT. This sequence encodes CASSETGAQPQHF.

This chain joins TRBV4-1 and TRBJ2-5; 7 bases fit TRBD1. Germline V gives CDR1 MGHRA, CDR2 YSYEKL. V dropped 2 bases and J dropped 9; count of bases not matched to a gene: 18. CDR3 length: 17 residues. The CDR3 DNA is TGCGCCAGCAGCCAACCCTACCGGGACAGAGAAGGGCGGGCCCAGTACTTC. Amino acids: CASSQPYRDREGRAQYF.

As DNA, the CDR3 is TGTGCCAGCAGCTTTTTTAGTGGTGGACAGAGCAATCAGCCCCAGCATTTT. It yields the protein CASSFFSGGQSNQPQHF. The rearrangement uses TRBV5-6 and TRBJ1-5; D is possibly TRBD1 (6 bases). The germline V gene encodes CDR1 SGHDT and CDR2 YYEEEE. This CDR3 is 17 amino acids long. V was cut by 2 bases and J by 1 base, with 16 bases left in between.

This sequence joins TRBV2 and TRBJ1-5; D is unclear. The V and J ends lost 1 base and 4 bases respectively, with 11 bases between them. Germline-derived CDR1 and CDR2 are SNHLY and FYNNEI. There are 15 residues in the CDR3. The CDR3 here is CASSEESQPNQPQHF. Here the CDR3 DNA reads TGTGCCAGCAGTGAAGAGTCACAGCCAAATCAGCCCCAGCATTTT. Looking up the rest from reference TRBV2 and TRBJ1-5 gives the full variable domain: EPEVTQTPSHQVTQMGQEVILRCVPISNHLYFYWYRQILGQKVEFLVSFYNNEISEKSEIFDDQFSVERPDGSNFTLKIRSTKLEDSAMYFCASSEESQPNQPQHFGDGTRLSIL.

This sequence joins TRBV19 and TRBJ1-5; 8 nucleotides match TRBD1. CDR3 length equals 16 residues. The ends lost 5 bases at V and 0 bases at J; junction bases unmatched: 6. The germline gives CDR1 LNHDA, CDR2 SQIVND (reference sequence). The CDR3, as DNA: TGTGCCAGTAGTCCCCGGACAGGGTATAGCAATCAGCCCCAGCATTTT. This gives the protein CASSPRTGYSNQPQHF.

This chain joins TRBV2 and TRBJ2-1; tentatively, D is TRBD1 (6 bases). The CDR3 loop spans 12 amino acids. Per germline, CDR1 SNHLY and CDR2 FYNNEI. Trimming took 11 bases from V and 6 from J, leaving 14 bases between them. The CDR3 region has the DNA TGTGCCGGGGGCATGGGGGTCAATGAGCAGTTCTTC. Amino acids: CAGGMGVNEQFF.

The chain recombines TRBV11-3 with TRBJ1-1; a weak D match, TRBD1 (5 bases). Germline CDR1 reads SGHNT; CDR2 reads YENEEA. This CDR3 has 14 residues. Trimming removed 0 bases at V and 5 bases at J, with 10 bases between. The CDR3 sequence is CASSLDPGRTEAFF. In DNA, the CDR3 is TGTGCCAGCAGCTTAGATCCAGGGAGGACTGAAGCTTTCTTT.

This clone was seen once. V and J are TRBV6-2 or TRBV6-3 and TRBJ1-5; 9 bases fit TRBD1. The V gene end was trimmed by 5 bases and the J gene end by 0 bases; junction bases not matched to a gene: 14. The germline V gene encodes CDR1 MNHEY and CDR2 SVGEGT. The CDR3 runs to 19 residues. Here the CDR3 DNA reads TGTGCCAGCAGTGAGGACAGGGGAGGCCCCCCGTCTAGCAATCAGCCCCAGCATTTT. Translated, it gives CASSEDRGGPPSSNQPQHF.

V is TRBV4-1 and J is TRBJ1-5, with D uncertain. V lost 5 bases to trimming and J lost 3 bases, with 14 bases between them. CDR3 length equals 15 residues. Looked up from germline, CDR1 is MGHRA and CDR2 is YSYEKL. CDR3 nucleotides: TGCGCCAGCAGCACCTCTGGGCGGGCCAATCAGCCCCAGCATTTT. This codes for CASSTSGRANQPQHF.

This clone was observed a few times. The chain recombines TRBV19 with TRBJ1-1, with D perhaps matching TRBD1 (6 bases). V shed 2 bases and J shed 7 bases, with 11 bases lying between them. The length of the CDR3 is 13 residues. Per the germline V gene, CDR1 is LNHDA and CDR2 is SQIVND (reference sequence). The DNA of the CDR3 is TGTGCCAGTAGTATAAGCAGGGGCAGTGAAGCTTTCTTT. Amino acid sequence: CASSISRGSEAFF.

This chain uses TRBV29-1 with TRBJ2-5, with 10 bases fitting TRBD1. Germline values: CDR1 SQVTM, CDR2 ANQGSEA. The length of the CDR3 is 13 residues. Germline trimming cut 7 bases from V and 5 bases from J; bases unmatched to any gene: 7. The CDR3 protein is CSGTTGGGETQYF. Here the CDR3 DNA reads TGCAGCGGCACGACAGGGGGCGGGGAGACCCAGTACTTC.

The J gene is TRBJ1-4, the V gene TRBV14, with D possibly matching TRBD1 (6 bases). The germline CDR1 and CDR2 sequences are SGHDN and FVKESK. The CDR3 runs to 13 residues. V gave up 2 bases and J gave up 11 bases, with 12 bases separating them. The CDR3 reads CASSQTRGGKLFF. As DNA, the CDR3 is TGTGCCAGCAGCCAAACCAGGGGAGGGAAACTGTTTTTT.

The V gene is TRBV10-3, the J gene TRBJ1-2; D gene ambiguous. The germline gives CDR1 ENHRY, CDR2 SYGVKD. V lost 4 bases and J lost 6, with 12 bases in between. The CDR3 has 13 residues. The chain's CDR3 is CAISVVEVDGYTF. The CDR3 DNA reads as TGTGCCATCAGTGTGGTGGAGGTCGATGGCTACACCTTC.

This clone was seen only once. V and J are TRBV11-3 and TRBJ1-2; 7 positions match TRBD1. Germline CDR1 SGHNT, CDR2 YENEEA. The J segment lost 1 base and the V segment lost 5 bases, leaving 10 bases of the junction unmatched. The CDR3 sequence is 16 residues long. The CDR3 spells CASSIGTVGFNYGYTF. The DNA for the CDR3 is TGTGCCAGCAGCATCGGGACAGTTGGATTTAACTATGGCTACACCTTC.